This T cell receptor beta chain was identified in a study of T cells in Graves' hyperthyroidism and ophthalmopathy. For this clonotype: What it binds is unknown.

Amplification yielded TCR beta CDR3 regions, with RNA transcripts as the source. First-round RT-PCR targeting the TCR CDR3 was performed with the HTBI primer set. TCRdb re-analysed the multiplex PCR reads in MiXCR, keeping a single row per CDR3 protein. Here the sample spans some 570,000 distinct CDR3 sequences, over 12% being singletons. Notes on the study in general: Ophthalmopathy and stable hyperthyroidism were separated by a 13 V-J model. The model anticipated ophthalmopathy a median around six months pre-onset.

The CDR3 has 15 residues. Germline V lookup: CDR1 SGHDT, CDR2 YYEEEE. Trimming removed 0 bases at V and 5 bases at J, with 14 bases between. Together with thyroid ultrasound, orbital computed tomography, serum thyroxine and TRAb, clinical symptoms were used for diagnoses. This TCR came from a woman younger than 35 with Graves' ophthalmopathy. The sequenced sample consisted of blood. The V and J genes are TRBV5-6 and TRBJ1-1; no reliable D call. CDR3 DNA sequence: TGTGCCAGCAGCTTGGGGTCGAGTGGTCGGACTGAAGCTTTCTTT. Amino acids: CASSLGSSGRTEAFF.